These 26 T cell receptor beta chains came from one sample sequenced in a study of blood T cell repertoires in COVID-19. The method was immunoSEQ multiplex PCR; TCRdb's version includes in-frame clones alone and lacks a portion of them. Of 300,000 to 400,000 clones listed, around 86% are singletons. Source material: peripheral blood. The receptor source for this set is a man in his fifties or sixties with active or convalescent COVID-19.

The gene calls are TRBV4-1 and TRBJ2-7, with 13 bases aligning to TRBD2. The germline V gene encodes CDR1 MGHRA and CDR2 YSYEKL. This CDR3 is built from 15 residues. V was clipped by 4 bases and J by 3 bases; unmatched bases: 3. CDR3 nucleotide sequence: TGCGCCAGCAGCCCCCGGACTAGCGGGAGCTACGAGCAGTACTTC. It yields the protein CASSPRTSGSYEQYF.

The V and J genes are TRBV21-1 and TRBJ1-5; no check of the table's D call, TRBD1, against the DNA was made. TRBV21-1 is deemed a pseudogene. The CDR3 spans 17 residues. CDR3 DNA sequence: TGTGCCAGCAGCTTAACGACAGACAGGGGGCCTGATCAGCCCCAGCATTTT. This encodes CASSLTTDRGPDQPQHF.

The rearrangement uses TRBV5-4 and TRBJ1-2; perhaps TRBD1 as D (6 bases). The CDR3 sequence is 12 residues long. CDR1 SGHNT and CDR2 YYREEE come from the germline V gene (reference sequence). The V end lost 4 bases, the J end lost 6 bases, and 10 bases lay between the germline ends. The CDR3 loop reads CASSDTGNGYTF. CDR3 nucleotide sequence: TGTGCCAGCAGCGATACAGGGAATGGCTACACCTTC.

The rearrangement uses TRBV3-1 (or the pseudogene TRBV3-2) and TRBJ1-4; TRBD1 is a possible D gene (5 bases). The germline V gene encodes CDR1 LGHDT and CDR2 YNNKEL (reference sequence). This CDR3 comprises 15 residues. Trimming removed 0 bases from V and 7 bases from J, with 12 bases in between. The CDR3 coding sequence is TGTGCCAGCAGCCAAGATGGTCAGGGATTTGAAAAACTGTTTTTT. The encoded protein is CASSQDGQGFEKLFF.

This chain joins TRBV4-1 and TRBJ1-2; D may be TRBD1 (6 bases). This CDR3 is 18 amino acids long. The ends were cut back, 0 bases at V and 4 bases at J, with 21 bases in the middle. CDR1 is MGHRA, CDR2 YSYEKL, per germline. The CDR3 sequence is CASSQDPGVLSIRYGYTF. In DNA, the CDR3 is TGCGCCAGCAGCCAAGACCCAGGGGTCCTTTCAATCCGCTATGGCTACACCTTC.

The chain employs TRBV4-3 and TRBJ1-2; 7 bases are shared with TRBD1. Germline lookup yields CDR1 LGHNA and CDR2 YSLEER. The CDR3 consists of 15 residues. V dropped 1 base and J dropped 2; count of bases not matched to a gene: 4. In nucleotides, the CDR3 is TGCGCCAGCAGCCAAGTTGCAGGGGGGAACTATGGCTACACCTTC. This codes for CASSQVAGGNYGYTF.

This clone has just a few counts. The V and J genes are TRBV6-6 and TRBJ2-7; 13 bases fit TRBD2. In germline, CDR1 is MNHNY, CDR2 SVGAGI (reference sequence). The CDR3 is made up of 15 amino acids. With V trimmed by 2 bases and J by 6 bases, 4 bases remained unmatched. The CDR3 reads CASSYGTSGIGEQYF. DNA for the CDR3: TGTGCCAGCAGTTACGGGACTAGCGGGATCGGCGAGCAGTACTTC.

This CDR3 reads CASSVTGFAEAFF. The DNA for the CDR3 is TGTGCCAGCAGTGTTACAGGGTTCGCTGAAGCTTTCTTT. The chain links TRBV2 to TRBJ1-1; the D gene is possibly TRBD1 (6 bases). Germline assignment: CDR1 SNHLY and CDR2 FYNNEI. Trimming stripped 4 bases from V and 6 bases from J, with 12 bases between. This CDR3 contains 13 residues. Looking up the rest from reference TRBV2 and TRBJ1-1 gives the full variable domain: EPEVTQTPSHQVTQMGQEVILRCVPISNHLYFYWYRQILGQKVEFLVSFYNNEISEKSEIFDDQFSVERPDGSNFTLKIRSTKLEDSAMYFCASSVTGFAEAFFGQGTRLTVV.

The J gene is TRBJ2-2, the V gene TRBV7-2; 7 nucleotides line up with TRBD1. V was pared by 3 bases and J by 8 bases, with 6 bases of the junction left unmatched. CDR3 length: 14 residues. Per germline, CDR1 SGHTA and CDR2 FQGNSA. CDR3 loop: CASSFQGDVGELFF. As DNA, the CDR3 is TGTGCCAGCAGCTTCCAGGGGGATGTAGGGGAGCTGTTTTTT.

Remarks on this clone: In the same sample, other DNA sequences code for this CDR3. V and J are TRBV5-8 and TRBJ1-5; 8 nucleotides agree with TRBD1. CDR3 length: 15 amino acids. Trimming took 5 bases from V and 7 from J; bases not matched to a gene: 11. Germline V gives CDR1 SGHTS, CDR2 YDEGEE. The DNA of the CDR3 is TGTGCCAGCAGTAACGGACAGGGATGGGGGCAGCCCCAGCATTTT. Protein sequence: CASSNGQGWGQPQHF.

The genes are TRBV27 and TRBJ2-7, with 9 bases aligning to TRBD2. The trim removed 9 bases at V and 6 bases at J, leaving 9 bases unmatched. The V gene's germline CDR1 is MNHEY and CDR2 SMNVEV (reference sequence). The CDR3 spans 13 residues. The CDR3 spells CARQGREGGEQYF. The DNA of the CDR3 is TGTGCCAGGCAGGGGCGGGAGGGTGGCGAGCAGTACTTC.

The chain has TRBV6-5 and TRBJ2-3; 8 bases agree with TRBD1. V trimming: 2 bases; J trimming: 2 bases; junction bases outside the gene matches: 6. The germline V gene has CDR1 MNHEY and CDR2 SVGAGI. The CDR3 extends over 16 amino acids. CDR3 in amino acids: CASSYPRGQDTDTQYF. For the CDR3, the DNA is TGTGCCAGCAGTTACCCAAGGGGACAGGACACAGATACGCAGTATTTT.

This clone appeared a few times. The J gene is TRBJ2-5, the V gene TRBV2, with D maybe TRBD1 (6 bases). Per germline, CDR1 SNHLY and CDR2 FYNNEI. V lost 4 bases, J lost 7 bases, and 7 bases lay in between. The CDR3 has 11 amino acids. CDR3 sequence reads: CASSADRTQYF. CDR3 DNA sequence: TGTGCCAGCAGTGCGGACAGGACCCAGTACTTC.

This chain connects TRBV6-5 to TRBJ1-1; D uncertain. The CDR3 has 15 amino acids. The V end was cut by 0 bases, the J end by 0 bases, with 8 bases between. Germline-derived CDR1 and CDR2 are MNHEY and SVGAGI. The CDR3 DNA sequence: TGTGCCAGCAGTTACTCGAGGGCGTTGAACACTGAAGCTTTCTTT. Protein product: CASSYSRALNTEAFF.

The chain links TRBV7-2 to TRBJ2-7; TRBD1 is a possible D gene (6 bases). The CDR3 spans 13 residues. Trimming removed 4 bases at V and 6 bases at J, with 13 bases between. In germline, CDR1 is SGHTA, CDR2 FQGNSA. Here the CDR3 DNA reads TGTGCCAGCAGCTCCGGACAGACCCTCGAGCAGTACTTC. It translates to CASSSGQTLEQYF.

The chain combines TRBV12-3 or TRBV12-4 with TRBJ1-5; D gene ambiguous. The ends were cut back, 2 bases at V and 7 bases at J, with 9 bases in the middle. The CDR3 sequence is 13 residues long. The CDR3 DNA reads TGTGCCAGCAGTTTAACGGCGAGGCAGCCCCAGCATTTT. Its protein product is CASSLTARQPQHF.

The chain is built from TRBV11-2 and TRBJ1-5; D remains unclear. The CDR3 length is 13 residues. The germline CDR1 and CDR2 sequences are SGHAT and FQNNGV. V lost 0 bases to trimming and J lost 7 bases, with 7 bases between them. CDR3 bases: TGTGCCAGCAGCTTAGATATCCCCCAGCCCCAGCATTTT. As protein: CASSLDIPQPQHF.

The CDR3 reads CASSEGPSVPDKHF. CDR3 bases: TGTGCCAGCAGTGAGGGGCCTAGCGTCCCGGATAAGCATTTT. This chain connects TRBV6-1 to TRBJ1-5; D possibly corresponds to TRBD1 (5 bases). This CDR3 contains 14 residues. Germline-derived CDR1 and CDR2 are MNHNS and SASEGT. Trimming cost V 3 bases and J 14 bases, with 20 bases left between them.

The chain joins TRBV9 to TRBJ1-2; 11 bases map to TRBD1. The trim removed 3 bases at V and 7 bases at J, leaving 5 bases unmatched. This CDR3 region has 14 residues. Germline V CDR1 and CDR2: SGDLS, YYNGEE. This chain's CDR3 is CASSAGTGGGGYTF. The CDR3, as DNA: TGTGCCAGCAGCGCCGGGACAGGGGGAGGTGGCTACACCTTC. Full variable domain (missing parts from reference TRBV9 and TRBJ1-2): DSGVTQTPKHLITATGQRVTLRCSPRSGDLSVYWYQQSLDQGLQFLIQYYNGEERAKGNILERFSAQQFPDLHSELNLSSLELGDSALYFCASSAGTGGGGYTFGSGTRLTVV.

The chain couples TRBV27 to TRBJ1-1, with D perhaps matching TRBD1 (5 bases). V lost 5 bases and J lost 4, with 17 bases in between. The length of the CDR3 is 15 residues. Germline V gene lookup returns CDR1 MNHEY and CDR2 SMNVEV (reference sequence). In DNA form, the CDR3 reads TGTGCCAGCAGTAGAGGACACGGGGGGACCACTGAAGCTTTCTTT. This codes for CASSRGHGGTTEAFF.

This sequence joins TRBV6-5 and TRBJ1-4; no firm D call. Per germline, CDR1 MNHEY and CDR2 SVGAGI. The ends were cut back, 7 bases at V and 11 bases at J, with 14 bases in the middle. The length of the CDR3 is 12 residues. DNA of the CDR3: TGTGCCAGCAACTCGGAGGCGGATAAACTGTTTTTT. Protein: CASNSEADKLFF.

The chain uses TRBV4-3 and TRBJ1-6; the match to TRBD1 covers 10 bases. With V trimmed by 3 bases and J by 6 bases, 8 bases remained unmatched. CDR1 and CDR2 (germline): LGHNA, YSLEER. CDR3 length equals 17 residues. The CDR3 region has the DNA TGCGCCAGCAGCCAGGGGACAGGGGCTCCCACTAATTCACCCCTCCACTTT. Its translation: CASSQGTGAPTNSPLHF.

The V and J genes are TRBV12-3 or TRBV12-4 and TRBJ1-5; the D gene is possibly TRBD1 (6 bases). The CDR3 is 12 residues long. V dropped 6 bases and J dropped 14 bases, with 17 bases sitting between them. Written as DNA, the CDR3 is TGTGCCAGCAGCTCCCCCGGGACAAAAAAGCATTTT. Protein product: CASSSPGTKKHF.

The chain is built from TRBV27 and TRBJ1-2, with a weak D call TRBD1 (5 bases). Per germline, CDR1 MNHEY and CDR2 SMNVEV (reference sequence). There are 14 residues in the CDR3. Trimming pared 3 bases from V and 2 bases from J, leaving 10 bases between. CDR3 DNA sequence: TGTGCCAGCAGTTTGAGGGGAGGGAACTATGGCTACACCTTC. Amino acids: CASSLRGGNYGYTF.

The chain joins TRBV6-6 to TRBJ2-7, with TRBD2 matching over 10 bases. V shed 4 bases and J 4 bases; nucleotides not matched to a gene: 7. CDR3 length: 15 residues. Per germline, CDR1 MNHNY and CDR2 SVGAGI (reference sequence). The DNA for the CDR3 is TGTGCCAGCAGTTTCGGTCCTAGCGGGAGATACGAGCAGTACTTC. Its protein is CASSFGPSGRYEQYF.

The J gene is TRBJ1-1, the V gene TRBV6-5, with 8 bases matching TRBD1. CDR1 and CDR2 from the germline V gene are MNHEY and SVGAGI. V trimming: 8 bases; J trimming: 0 bases; junction bases outside the gene matches: 5. This CDR3 contains 14 residues. CDR3 coding DNA: TGTGCCAGCGGGGGGACAGGTCTGAACACTGAAGCTTTCTTT. It translates to CASGGTGLNTEAFF.